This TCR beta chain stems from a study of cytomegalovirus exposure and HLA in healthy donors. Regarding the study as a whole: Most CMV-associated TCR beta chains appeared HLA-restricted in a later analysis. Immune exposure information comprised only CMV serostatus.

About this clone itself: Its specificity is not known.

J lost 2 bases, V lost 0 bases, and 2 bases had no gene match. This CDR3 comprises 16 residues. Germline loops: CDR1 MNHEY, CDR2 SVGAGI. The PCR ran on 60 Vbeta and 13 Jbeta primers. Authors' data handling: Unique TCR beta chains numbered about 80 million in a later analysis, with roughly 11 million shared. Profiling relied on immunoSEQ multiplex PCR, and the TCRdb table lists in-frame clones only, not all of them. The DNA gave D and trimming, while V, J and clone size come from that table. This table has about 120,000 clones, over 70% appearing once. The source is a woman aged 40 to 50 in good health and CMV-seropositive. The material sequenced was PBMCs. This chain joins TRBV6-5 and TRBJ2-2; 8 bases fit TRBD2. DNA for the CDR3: TGTGCCAGCAGTTACTCGGCGGGGGGAAACACCGGGGAGCTGTTTTTT. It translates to CASSYSAGGNTGELFF.